Below are 31 T cell receptor beta chains sequenced from a single sample in a study of T cell responses to AZD1222 COVID-19 vaccine. The assay was immunoSEQ multiplex PCR, and TCRdb's table has in-frame clones only and misses some. Here the sample spans 100,000 to 150,000 clones, about nine tenths being singletons. The source was peripheral blood, collected on day 0 of AZD1222 vaccination. The source is an adult in good health.

The V and J genes are TRBV2 and TRBJ1-5; D is perhaps TRBD1 (5 bases). Between the trimmed V and J ends, which lost 3 bases and 7 bases, there was a span of 13 bases. This CDR3 is built from 14 residues. Germline CDR1 SNHLY, CDR2 FYNNEI. The CDR3 loop reads CASSDRAPAQPQHF. In DNA, the CDR3 is TGTGCCAGCAGTGACAGGGCCCCTGCCCAGCCCCAGCATTTT.

This clone was seen a handful of times. This chain links TRBV27 with TRBJ2-1; no reliable D call. Germline CDR1 MNHEY, CDR2 SMNVEV (reference sequence). CDR3 length equals 15 residues. V shed 6 bases and J shed 0 bases, with 12 bases lying between them. Here the CDR3 reads CASRVAVSSYNEQFF. The CDR3 DNA sequence: TGTGCCAGCAGAGTGGCGGTGAGCTCCTACAATGAGCAGTTCTTC.

The chain uses TRBV19 and TRBJ2-2; D call uncertain. The germline V gene encodes CDR1 LNHDA and CDR2 SQIVND (reference sequence). CDR3 size: 14 residues. V was clipped by 8 bases and J by 5 bases, with 15 bases between them. The CDR3 nucleotides are TGTGCCAGTCTCTCCTCCGTGTTTACCGGGGAGCTGTTTTTT. It translates to CASLSSVFTGELFF.

The CDR3 DNA is TGTGCCAGCAGCTTAGTTTGGGGGAGCGGAAACACCATATATTTT. It is translated as CASSLVWGSGNTIYF. This chain uses TRBV7-2 with TRBJ1-3, with D tentatively TRBD1 (5 bases). Germline V lookup: CDR1 SGHTA, CDR2 FQGNSA. The CDR3 runs to 15 residues. Deletions cut 1 base from V and 4 bases from J, with 11 bases between.

This chain joins TRBV19 and TRBJ2-7; no definite D call. The length of the CDR3 is 15 residues. V lost 0 bases to trimming and J lost 7 bases, with 16 bases between them. Germline CDR1 LNHDA, CDR2 SQIVND (reference sequence). The CDR3 region is CASSIDRQRMAEQYF. In nucleotides, the CDR3 is TGTGCCAGTAGTATAGATCGTCAGCGTATGGCTGAGCAGTACTTC.

J is TRBJ1-1 and V is TRBV19; the D is unclear. The CDR3 runs 14 residues. Trimming removed 1 base from V and 2 bases from J, with 8 bases in between. Per the germline V gene, CDR1 is LNHDA and CDR2 is SQIVND (reference sequence). The CDR3 DNA reads TGTGCCAGTAGTATAGGCGCAAGCAACACTGAAGCTTTCTTT. This encodes CASSIGASNTEAFF.

V is TRBV9 and J is TRBJ2-3; 7 bases align to TRBD2. The CDR3 runs 14 residues. Germline trimming cut 4 bases from V and 4 bases from J; bases unmatched to any gene: 6. Germline-derived CDR1 and CDR2 are SGDLS and YYNGEE. CDR3: CASSLWGGADTQYF. The DNA of the CDR3 is TGTGCCAGCAGCCTTTGGGGGGGAGCAGATACGCAGTATTTT.

The chain couples TRBV2 to TRBJ1-3, with 8 bases fitting TRBD1. Trimming cost V 6 bases and J 0 bases; bases outside gene matches: 4. From germline, CDR1 is SNHLY and CDR2 FYNNEI. CDR3 length: 15 amino acids. The CDR3, as DNA: TGTGCCAGCAGCTACAGGGGGAACTCTGGAAACACCATATATTTT. Translation gives CASSYRGNSGNTIYF.

This clone was counted once. The chain combines TRBV6-2 or TRBV6-3 with TRBJ1-1; 8 bases are shared with TRBD1. Looked up from germline, CDR1 is MNHEY and CDR2 is SVGEGT. The CDR3 has 14 amino acids. Germline trimming cut 2 bases from V and 3 bases from J; bases unmatched to any gene: 2. CDR3 sequence: CASSYPGGYTEAFF. The DNA of the CDR3 is TGTGCCAGCAGTTACCCAGGGGGCTACACTGAAGCTTTCTTT.

V is TRBV28 and J is TRBJ2-3; D gene unclear. V lost 6 bases to trimming and J lost 4 bases, with 20 bases between them. CDR1 and CDR2 from the germline V gene are MDHEN and SYDVKM. This CDR3 is built from 16 residues. CDR3 sequence reads: CASSEAGQLGADTQYF. CDR3 nucleotide sequence: TGTGCCAGCAGCGAGGCCGGTCAACTCGGCGCAGATACGCAGTATTTT.

This rearrangement joins TRBV15 to TRBJ2-3, with D unclear. V shed 8 bases and J shed 2 bases, with 14 bases lying between them. The CDR3 consists of 14 residues. The germline gives CDR1 LNHNV, CDR2 YYDKDF (reference sequence). The CDR3 DNA is TGTGCCACCCATCGTGGGGATGACACAGATACGCAGTATTTT. Residues: CATHRGDDTDTQYF.

This chain connects TRBV3-1 (or the pseudogene TRBV3-2) to TRBJ1-2; D may be TRBD1 (6 bases). Looked up from germline, CDR1 is LGHDT and CDR2 is YNNKEL (reference sequence). The ends were cut back, 4 bases at V and 4 bases at J, with 13 bases in the middle. This CDR3 spans 14 amino acids. As DNA, the CDR3 is TGTGCCAGCAGCCCGGGACACACGACCTATGGCTACACCTTC. It encodes CASSPGHTTYGYTF.

The CDR3 region has the DNA TGTGCCAGCAGCCGTGTGGGAGGGAGTAATGAAAAACTGTTTTTT. Its protein product is CASSRVGGSNEKLFF. The rearrangement uses TRBV7-2 and TRBJ1-4; D remains ambiguous. Per the germline V gene, CDR1 is SGHTA and CDR2 is FQGNSA. V lost 5 bases, J lost 4 bases, and 14 bases lay in between. The CDR3 loop spans 15 amino acids.

The chain couples TRBV9 to TRBJ2-5; TRBD2 is a possible D gene (6 bases). Trimming left V 4 bases short and J 6 bases short, with 19 bases between. The length of the CDR3 is 15 residues. Germline V gene data show CDR1 as SGDLS and CDR2 as YYNGEE. The CDR3: CASSTSPLASQTQYF. CDR3 sequence (DNA): TGTGCCAGCAGCACCTCCCCTCTAGCGAGCCAGACCCAGTACTTC.

The rearrangement uses TRBV19 and TRBJ1-5; maybe TRBD1 (6 bases). This CDR3 comprises 16 residues. V gave up 4 bases and J gave up 4 bases, with 17 bases separating them. CDR1 and CDR2 (germline): LNHDA, SQIVND (reference sequence). DNA of the CDR3: TGTGCCAGTAGTAAAGGGACACAGGCTTTAAATCAGCCCCAGCATTTT. Translating it yields CASSKGTQALNQPQHF.

The chain couples TRBV29-1 to TRBJ2-7; no clear D. The CDR3 spans 14 residues. Germline loops: CDR1 SQVTM, CDR2 ANQGSEA. Deletions cut 6 bases from V and 0 bases from J, with 15 bases between. CDR3 sequence reads: CSVNAPFPSYEQYF. CDR3 nucleotides: TGCAGCGTCAACGCGCCCTTCCCCTCCTACGAGCAGTACTTC.

This clone appeared a single time. V gene TRBV6-2 or TRBV6-3 combines with J gene TRBJ2-7; no clear D. The CDR3 contains 15 residues. CDR1 and CDR2 (germline): MNHEY, SVGEGT. V lost 5 bases to trimming and J lost 2 bases, with 16 bases between them. CDR3 region: CASSTPTIHTYEQYF. The CDR3 DNA sequence: TGTGCCAGCAGTACTCCGACAATTCACACCTACGAGCAGTACTTC.

This clone was seen a handful of times. The junction differs from germline at one of its ends, possibly a read error. The CDR3 region is CASSFRYPPDTGELFF. In DNA, the CDR3 is TGTGCTAGCAGCTTCCGCTACCCTCCCGACACCGGGGAGCTGTTTTTT. This chain connects TRBV7-7 to TRBJ2-2; D is uncertain. Germline values: CDR1 SSHAT, CDR2 FNYEAQ (reference sequence). CDR3 length: 16 amino acids. Variable domain in full (rest from reference TRBV7-7 and TRBJ2-2): GAGVSQSPRYKVTKRGQDVTLRCDPISSHATLYWYQQALGQGPEFLTYFNYEAQPDKSGLPSDRFSAERPEGSISTLTIQRTEQRDSAMYRCASSFRYPPDTGELFFGEGSRLTVL.

The chain has TRBV6-2 or TRBV6-3 and TRBJ1-2; D call uncertain. The V gene lost 2 bases and the J gene lost 5 bases, with 15 bases spanning the gap. This CDR3 contains 15 residues. Germline V gene sequence: CDR1 MNHEY, CDR2 SVGEGT. For the CDR3, the DNA is TGTGCCAGCAGTTACGTGGGGAAGCCAGGATATGGCTACACCTTC. It is translated as CASSYVGKPGYGYTF.

The CDR3 reads CASSRGETQYF. In DNA, the CDR3 is TGTGCCAGCAGCCGCGGTGAGACCCAGTACTTC. The rearrangement uses TRBV14 and TRBJ2-5, with D hard to call. CDR1 and CDR2 (germline): SGHDN, FVKESK. V was shortened by 4 bases and J by 5 bases, with 5 bases between the two germline ends. The CDR3 runs to 11 residues.

The chain couples TRBV7-2 to TRBJ2-5; D is unclear. CDR1 and CDR2 (germline): SGHTA, FQGNSA. The CDR3 runs to 12 residues. Trimming took 1 base from V and 6 from J, leaving 6 bases between them. The CDR3 protein is CASSLGVKTQYF. For the CDR3, the DNA is TGTGCCAGCAGCTTAGGGGTAAAGACCCAGTACTTC. Drawing the rest from reference TRBV7-2 and TRBJ2-5, the complete variable domain is GAGVSQSPSNKVTEKGKDVELRCDPISGHTALYWYRQSLGQGLEFLIYFQGNSAPDKSGLPSDRFSAERTGGSVSTLTIQRTQQEDSAVYLCASSLGVKTQYFGPGTRLLVL.

This clone was found a few times. The rearrangement joins TRBV10-3 to TRBJ2-7, with D perhaps TRBD2 (7 bases). Germline assignment: CDR1 ENHRY and CDR2 SYGVKD. This CDR3 spans 13 amino acids. Trimming took off 8 bases at V and 2 bases at J, with 13 bases between the two ends. CDR3 sequence: CAIQGGDTYEQYF. CDR3 nucleotide sequence: TGTGCCATCCAGGGAGGGGACACCTACGAGCAGTACTTC.

CDR3 bases: TGCGCCAGCAGCTTGGGGACAACAGGGAGGCAAGAGACCCAGTACTTC. Its protein product is CASSLGTTGRQETQYF. The chain couples TRBV5-1 to TRBJ2-5, with D perhaps TRBD1 or TRBD2 (6 bases each). Trimming stripped 0 bases from V and 2 bases from J, with 14 bases between. The germline V gene encodes CDR1 SGHRS and CDR2 YFSETQ. The CDR3 length is 16 residues. Full variable domain (outside the CDR3, taken from reference TRBV5-1 and TRBJ2-5): KAGVTQTPRYLIKTRGQQVTLSCSPISGHRSVSWYQQTPGQGLQFLFEYFSETQRNKGNFPGRFSGRQFSNSRSEMNVSTLELGDSALYLCASSLGTTGRQETQYFGPGTRLLVL.

The rearrangement links TRBV28 to TRBJ2-5; TRBD1 might be the D (6 bases). The V end lost 8 bases, the J end lost 3 bases, and 19 bases lay between the germline ends. CDR1 is MDHEN and CDR2 is SYDVKM in the germline V gene. This CDR3 contains 15 residues. CDR3 sequence reads: CASYPLRRGEETQYF. In nucleotides, the CDR3 is TGTGCCAGCTACCCCCTCCGCAGGGGAGAAGAGACCCAGTACTTC.

The chain links TRBV6-5 to TRBJ1-1; D remains unclear. Germline CDR1 reads MNHEY; CDR2 reads SVGAGI. Trimming left V 4 bases short and J 4 bases short, with 16 bases between. The CDR3 is made up of 15 amino acids. As DNA, the CDR3 is TGTGCCAGCAGTTCAGTTACCGCGGGTGGCACTGAAGCTTTCTTT. As protein: CASSSVTAGGTEAFF.

This chain joins TRBV9 and TRBJ1-2; 8 nucleotides line up with TRBD1. Germline-derived CDR1 and CDR2 are SGDLS and YYNGEE. The CDR3 sequence is 12 residues long. With 0 bases clipped from V and 8 bases from J, the junction kept 0 bases outside the gene matches. In DNA form, the CDR3 reads TGTGCCAGCAGCGTAGGGGACAGGGGCTACACCTTC. Residues: CASSVGDRGYTF.

This clone occurred once. The rearrangement uses TRBV5-1 and TRBJ2-5; D is undetermined. In germline, CDR1 is SGHRS, CDR2 YFSETQ. The ends were cut back, 6 bases at V and 0 bases at J, with 9 bases in the middle. This CDR3 spans 13 amino acids. CDR3 protein: CASNKENQETQYF. The CDR3 DNA sequence: TGCGCCAGCAACAAGGAGAACCAAGAGACCCAGTACTTC.

The V gene is TRBV28, the J gene TRBJ1-1; D might be TRBD1 (5 bases). Germline V gene data show CDR1 as MDHEN and CDR2 as SYDVKM. V was clipped by 10 bases and J by 0 bases, with 18 bases between them. The CDR3 is 15 amino acids. The CDR3 coding sequence is TGTGCCACTTCCTGGTCCGGGACCTTGAACACTGAAGCTTTCTTT. Translation gives CATSWSGTLNTEAFF.

V gene TRBV5-4 combines with J gene TRBJ2-1, with 7 nucleotides matching TRBD2. With V trimmed by 4 bases and J by 2 bases, 3 bases remained unmatched. Germline assignment: CDR1 SGHNT and CDR2 YYREEE (reference sequence). The length of the CDR3 is 14 residues. In DNA, the CDR3 is TGTGCCAGCAGCCCAGCGGGGACCTACAATGAGCAGTTCTTC. It translates to CASSPAGTYNEQFF.

This clone was counted a single time. The chain recombines TRBV6-5 with TRBJ2-2; D is undetermined. CDR3 length equals 15 residues. Trimming shortened V by 5 bases and J by 3 bases, and 13 bases separated the two germline ends. Germline values: CDR1 MNHEY, CDR2 SVGAGI. CDR3 in amino acids: CASSIGFSDTGELFF. The CDR3 coding sequence is TGTGCCAGCAGTATCGGGTTTTCGGACACCGGGGAGCTGTTTTTT.

About this clone: Other DNA sequences in this sample translate to the same CDR3. The rearrangement joins TRBV9 to TRBJ1-6; 8 bases fit TRBD1. Per germline, CDR1 SGDLS and CDR2 YYNGEE. This CDR3 is 14 amino acids long. Trimming took 2 bases from V and 8 from J; bases not matched to a gene: 3. The CDR3: CASSVGQGDSPLHF. The DNA for the CDR3 is TGTGCCAGCAGCGTTGGACAGGGAGATTCACCCCTCCACTTT.